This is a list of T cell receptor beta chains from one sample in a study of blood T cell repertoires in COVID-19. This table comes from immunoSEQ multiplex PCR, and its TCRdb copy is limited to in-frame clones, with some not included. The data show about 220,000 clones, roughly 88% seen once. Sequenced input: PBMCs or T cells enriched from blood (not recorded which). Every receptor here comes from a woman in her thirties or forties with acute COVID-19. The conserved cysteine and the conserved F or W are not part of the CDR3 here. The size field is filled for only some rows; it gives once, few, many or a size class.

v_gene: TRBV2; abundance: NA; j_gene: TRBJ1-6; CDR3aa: ASSPRGQGVDSPLH
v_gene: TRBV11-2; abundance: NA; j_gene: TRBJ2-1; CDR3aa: ASSLVSHRNEQF
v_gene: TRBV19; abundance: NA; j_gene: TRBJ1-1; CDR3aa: ASSGPNGAGASSQGGSTEAF
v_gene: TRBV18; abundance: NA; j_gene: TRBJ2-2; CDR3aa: ASSPRQGRDTGELF
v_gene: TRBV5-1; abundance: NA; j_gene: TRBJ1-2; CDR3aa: ASSLGRGVFYGYT
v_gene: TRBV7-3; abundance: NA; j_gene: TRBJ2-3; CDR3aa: ASSLLAADTQY
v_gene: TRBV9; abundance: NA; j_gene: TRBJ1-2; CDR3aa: ASSGQGLDT
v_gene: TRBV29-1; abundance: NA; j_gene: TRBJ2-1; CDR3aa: SVEERGNEQF
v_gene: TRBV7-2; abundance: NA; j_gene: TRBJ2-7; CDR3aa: ASRRGTGSYEQY
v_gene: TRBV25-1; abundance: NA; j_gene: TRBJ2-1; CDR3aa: ASTKYGGSNNEQF
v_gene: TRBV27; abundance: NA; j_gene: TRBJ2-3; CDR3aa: ASRLGGGADTQY
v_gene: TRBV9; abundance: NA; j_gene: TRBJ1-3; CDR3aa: ASSENRGPSSGNTIY
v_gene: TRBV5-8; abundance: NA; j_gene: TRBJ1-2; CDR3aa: ASSHRTGGGYT
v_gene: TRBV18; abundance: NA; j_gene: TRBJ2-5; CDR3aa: ASSPRTGQETQY
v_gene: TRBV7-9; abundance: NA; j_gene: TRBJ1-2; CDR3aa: ASSPTGGLNYGYT
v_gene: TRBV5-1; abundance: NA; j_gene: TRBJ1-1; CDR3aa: ASGTTGANTEAF
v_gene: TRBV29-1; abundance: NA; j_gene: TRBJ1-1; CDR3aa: SVEGGLMNTEAF
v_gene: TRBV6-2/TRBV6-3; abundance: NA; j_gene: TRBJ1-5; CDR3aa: ASSYLGQGHQPQH
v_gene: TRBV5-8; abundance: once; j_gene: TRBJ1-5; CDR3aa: ASTQGGVPIQPQH
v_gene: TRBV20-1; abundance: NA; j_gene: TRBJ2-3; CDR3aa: SASYRDFSTDTQY
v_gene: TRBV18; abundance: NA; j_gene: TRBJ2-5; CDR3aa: ASSGGLRETQY
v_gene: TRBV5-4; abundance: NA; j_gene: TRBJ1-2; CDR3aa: ASSKPGTDIYGYT
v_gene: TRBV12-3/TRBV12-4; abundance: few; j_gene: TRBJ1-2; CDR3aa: ASSRQRVEGYT
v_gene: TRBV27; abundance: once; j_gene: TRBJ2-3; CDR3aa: ASSLGQGPDTQY
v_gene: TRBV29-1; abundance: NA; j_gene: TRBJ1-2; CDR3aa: SVPQSGQGSYGYT
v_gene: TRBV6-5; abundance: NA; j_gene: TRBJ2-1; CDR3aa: ASSYSKGHYEQF
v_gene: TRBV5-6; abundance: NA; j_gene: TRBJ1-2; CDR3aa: ASNPQTGGSSNYGYT
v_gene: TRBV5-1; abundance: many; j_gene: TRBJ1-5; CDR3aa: ASSLGHRDSDQPQH
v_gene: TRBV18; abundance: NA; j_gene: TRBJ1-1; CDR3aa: ASSPNRDTEAF
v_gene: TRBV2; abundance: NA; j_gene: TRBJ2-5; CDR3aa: ASSEAGGGAETQY
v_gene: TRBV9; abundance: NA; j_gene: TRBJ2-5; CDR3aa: ASSGLASVETQY
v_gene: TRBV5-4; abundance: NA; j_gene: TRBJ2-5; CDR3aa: ASRPTSGTSRAETQY
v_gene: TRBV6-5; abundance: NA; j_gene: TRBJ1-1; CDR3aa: AGRTALNTEAF
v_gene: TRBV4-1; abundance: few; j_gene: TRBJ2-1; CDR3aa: ASSRGGLVVSYNEQF
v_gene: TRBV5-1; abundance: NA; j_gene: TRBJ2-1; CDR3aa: ASSSQSSRGEQF
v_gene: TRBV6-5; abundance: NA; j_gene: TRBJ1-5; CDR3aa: ASTSGQGPNQPQH
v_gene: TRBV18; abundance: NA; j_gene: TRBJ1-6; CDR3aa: ASSGRQGQETLH
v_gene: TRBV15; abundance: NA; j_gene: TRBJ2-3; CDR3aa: ATSRDGTTDTQY
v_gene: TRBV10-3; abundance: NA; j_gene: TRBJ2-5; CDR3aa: AISELADLNQETQY
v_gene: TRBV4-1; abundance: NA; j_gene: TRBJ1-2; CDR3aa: ASSQNSNYGYT
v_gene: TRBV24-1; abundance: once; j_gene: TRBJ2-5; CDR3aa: ATSDPTGPETQY
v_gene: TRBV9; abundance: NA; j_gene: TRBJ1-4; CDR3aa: ASSGEGGLANEKLF
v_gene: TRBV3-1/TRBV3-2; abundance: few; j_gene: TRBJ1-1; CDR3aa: ASSRQGLGNTEAF